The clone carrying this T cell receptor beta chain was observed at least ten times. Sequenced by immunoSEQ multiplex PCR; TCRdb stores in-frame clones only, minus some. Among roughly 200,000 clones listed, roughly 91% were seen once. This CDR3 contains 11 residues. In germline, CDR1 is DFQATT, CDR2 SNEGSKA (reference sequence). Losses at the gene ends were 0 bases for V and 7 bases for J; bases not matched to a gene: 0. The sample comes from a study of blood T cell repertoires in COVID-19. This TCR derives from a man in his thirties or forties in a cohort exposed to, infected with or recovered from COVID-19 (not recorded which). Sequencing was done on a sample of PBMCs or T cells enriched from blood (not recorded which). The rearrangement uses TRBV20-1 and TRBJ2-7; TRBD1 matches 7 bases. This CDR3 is CSAREDREQYF. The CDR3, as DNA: TGCAGTGCTAGAGAGGACAGGGAGCAGTACTTC.